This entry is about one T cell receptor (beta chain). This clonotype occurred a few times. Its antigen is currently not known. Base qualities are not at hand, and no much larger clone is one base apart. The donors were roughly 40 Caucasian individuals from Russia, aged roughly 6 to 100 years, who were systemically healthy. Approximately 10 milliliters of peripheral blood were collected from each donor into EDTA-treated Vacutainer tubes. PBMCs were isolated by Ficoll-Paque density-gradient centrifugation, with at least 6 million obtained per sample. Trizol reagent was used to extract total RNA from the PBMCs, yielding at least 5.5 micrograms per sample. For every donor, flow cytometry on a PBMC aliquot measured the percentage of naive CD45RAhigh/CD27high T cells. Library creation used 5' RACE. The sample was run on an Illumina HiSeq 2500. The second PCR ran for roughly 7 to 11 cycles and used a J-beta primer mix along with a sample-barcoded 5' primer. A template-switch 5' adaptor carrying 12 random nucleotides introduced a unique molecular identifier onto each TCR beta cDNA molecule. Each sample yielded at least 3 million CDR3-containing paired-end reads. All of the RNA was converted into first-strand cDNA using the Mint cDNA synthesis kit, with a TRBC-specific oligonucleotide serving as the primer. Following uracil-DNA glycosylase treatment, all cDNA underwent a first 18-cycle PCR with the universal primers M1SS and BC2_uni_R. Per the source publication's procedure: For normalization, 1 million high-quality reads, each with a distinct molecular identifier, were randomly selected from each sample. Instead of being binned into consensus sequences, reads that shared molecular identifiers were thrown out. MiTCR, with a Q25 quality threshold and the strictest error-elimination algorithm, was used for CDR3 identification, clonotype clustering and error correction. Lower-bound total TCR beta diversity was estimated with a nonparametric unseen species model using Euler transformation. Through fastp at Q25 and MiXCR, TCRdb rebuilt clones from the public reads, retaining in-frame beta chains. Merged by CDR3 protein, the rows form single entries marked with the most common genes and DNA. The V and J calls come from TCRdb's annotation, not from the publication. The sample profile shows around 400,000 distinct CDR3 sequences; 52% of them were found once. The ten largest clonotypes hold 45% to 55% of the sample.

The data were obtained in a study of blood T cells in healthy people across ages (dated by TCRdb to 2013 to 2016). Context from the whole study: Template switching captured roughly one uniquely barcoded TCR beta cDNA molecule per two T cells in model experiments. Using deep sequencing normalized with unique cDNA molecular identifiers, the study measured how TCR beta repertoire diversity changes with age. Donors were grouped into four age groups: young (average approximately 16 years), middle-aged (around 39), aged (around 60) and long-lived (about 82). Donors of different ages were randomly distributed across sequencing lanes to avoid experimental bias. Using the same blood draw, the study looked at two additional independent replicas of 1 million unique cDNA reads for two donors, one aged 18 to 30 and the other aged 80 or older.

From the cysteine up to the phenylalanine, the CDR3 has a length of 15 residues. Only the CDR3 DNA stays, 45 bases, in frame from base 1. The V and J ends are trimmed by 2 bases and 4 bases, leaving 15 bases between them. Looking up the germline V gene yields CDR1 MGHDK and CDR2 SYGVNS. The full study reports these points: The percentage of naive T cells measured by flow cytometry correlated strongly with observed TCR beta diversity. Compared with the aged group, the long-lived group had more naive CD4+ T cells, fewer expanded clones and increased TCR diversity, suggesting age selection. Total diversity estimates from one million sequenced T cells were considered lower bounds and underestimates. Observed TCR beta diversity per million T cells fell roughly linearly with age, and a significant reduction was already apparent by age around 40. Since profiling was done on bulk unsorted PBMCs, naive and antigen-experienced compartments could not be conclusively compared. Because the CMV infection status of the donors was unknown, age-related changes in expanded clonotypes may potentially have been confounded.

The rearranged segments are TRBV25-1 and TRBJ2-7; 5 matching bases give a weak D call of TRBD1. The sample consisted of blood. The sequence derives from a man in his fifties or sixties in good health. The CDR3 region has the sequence CASSEAPQGRYEQYF. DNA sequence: TGTGCCAGCAGTGAAGCCCCCCAGGGCAGATACGAGCAGTACTTC.